This entry describes one TCR beta chain. The data are from a study of CD8 T cells in Susac syndrome. Study-level background: Among the Susac syndrome patients who underwent sequencing, about 6 had clinically active disease, while 8 or 9 of them were in remission.

With random hexamers, reverse transcription was performed on about 0.45 to 1 ug of RNA. TCRdb analysed the immunoSEQ multiplex PCR reads with MiXCR anew, one entry per CDR3 protein. The data contain 95,000 to 150,000 distinct CDR3 sequences, 96% of them singletons. Germline V gene lookup returns CDR1 SGHTA and CDR2 FQGNSA. The ends were cut back, 1 base at V and 4 bases at J, with 3 bases in the middle. The length of the CDR3 is 12 residues. The source material was CD4+ T cells from PBMCs. The TCR sequence derives from a human donor with Susac syndrome. This chain joins TRBV7-2 and TRBJ2-3; D unclear. CDR3 protein: CASSLGADTQYF. CDR3 nucleotide sequence: TGTGCCAGCAGCTTAGGGGCAGATACGCAGTATTTT.